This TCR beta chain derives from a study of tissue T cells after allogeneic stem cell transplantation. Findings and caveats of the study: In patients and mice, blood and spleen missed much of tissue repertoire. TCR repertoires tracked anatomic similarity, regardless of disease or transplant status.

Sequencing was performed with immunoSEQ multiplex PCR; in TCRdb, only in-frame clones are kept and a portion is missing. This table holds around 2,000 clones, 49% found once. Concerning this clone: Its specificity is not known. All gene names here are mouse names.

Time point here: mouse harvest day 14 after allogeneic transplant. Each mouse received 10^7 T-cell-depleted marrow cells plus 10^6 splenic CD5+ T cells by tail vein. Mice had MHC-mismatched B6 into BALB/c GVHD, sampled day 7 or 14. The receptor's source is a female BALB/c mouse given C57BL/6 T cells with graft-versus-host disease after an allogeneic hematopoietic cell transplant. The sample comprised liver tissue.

The CDR3 DNA, read in part, is TGTGCCAGCAGCTACAGGACAGGGTACGAAAGATTATTT. It specifies CASSYRTGYERLF. The complete CDR3 protein is CASSYRTGYERLFF. The chain combines TRBV4 with TRBJ1-4; 8 positions match TRBD1. The read falls 1 residue short of the CDR3 end, and the missing part is taken from the germline J gene. V lost 3 bases to trimming and J lost 6 bases; unmatched junction nucleotides: 3. The CDR3 spans 14 residues. Germline CDR1 reads LGHDT; CDR2 reads YNNKQL (reference sequence). Full variable domain (rest looked up from reference TRBV4 and TRBJ1-4): ETAVFQTPNYHVTQVGNEVSFNCKQTLGHDTMYWYKQDSKKLLKIMFSYNNKQLIVNETVPRRFSPQSSDKAHLNLRIKSVEPEDSAVYLCASSYRTGYERLFFGHGTKLSVL.